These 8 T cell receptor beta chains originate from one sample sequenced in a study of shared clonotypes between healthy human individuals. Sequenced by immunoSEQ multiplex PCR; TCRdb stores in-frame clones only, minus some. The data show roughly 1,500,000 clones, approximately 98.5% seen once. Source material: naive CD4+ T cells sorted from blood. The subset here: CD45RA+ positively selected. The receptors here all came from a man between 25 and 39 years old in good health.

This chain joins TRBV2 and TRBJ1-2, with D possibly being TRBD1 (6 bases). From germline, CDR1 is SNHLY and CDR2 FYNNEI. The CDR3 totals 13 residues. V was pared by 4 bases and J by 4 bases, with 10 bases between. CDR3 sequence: CASSGGQSYGYTF. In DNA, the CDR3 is TGTGCCAGCAGTGGCGGACAGAGCTATGGCTACACCTTC. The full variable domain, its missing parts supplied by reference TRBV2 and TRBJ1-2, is EPEVTQTPSHQVTQMGQEVILRCVPISNHLYFYWYRQILGQKVEFLVSFYNNEISEKSEIFDDQFSVERPDGSNFTLKIRSTKLEDSAMYFCASSGGQSYGYTFGSGTRLTVV.

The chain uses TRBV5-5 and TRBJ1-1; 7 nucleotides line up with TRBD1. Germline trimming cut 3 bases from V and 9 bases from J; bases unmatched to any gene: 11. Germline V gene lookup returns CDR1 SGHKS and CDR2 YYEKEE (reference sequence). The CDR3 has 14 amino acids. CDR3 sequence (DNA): TGTGCCAGCAGCTCACAGGGCCCAGGGGGGAAAGCTTTCTTT. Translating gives CASSSQGPGGKAFF.

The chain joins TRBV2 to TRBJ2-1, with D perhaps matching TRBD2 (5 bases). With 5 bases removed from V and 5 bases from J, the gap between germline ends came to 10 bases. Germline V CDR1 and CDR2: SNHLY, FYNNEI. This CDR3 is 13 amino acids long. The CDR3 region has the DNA TGTGCCAGCAGTCCAGTGAGGGACAATGAGCAGTTCTTC. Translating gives CASSPVRDNEQFF. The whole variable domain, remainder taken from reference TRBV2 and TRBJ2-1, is EPEVTQTPSHQVTQMGQEVILRCVPISNHLYFYWYRQILGQKVEFLVSFYNNEISEKSEIFDDQFSVERPDGSNFTLKIRSTKLEDSAMYFCASSPVRDNEQFFGPGTRLTVL.

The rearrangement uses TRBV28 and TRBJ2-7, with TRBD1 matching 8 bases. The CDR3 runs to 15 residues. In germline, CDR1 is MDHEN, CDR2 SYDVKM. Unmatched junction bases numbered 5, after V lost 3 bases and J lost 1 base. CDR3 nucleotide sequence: TGTGCCAGCAGTTTCCCGGGACAGGTTTCCTACGAGCAGTACTTC. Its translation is CASSFPGQVSYEQYF.

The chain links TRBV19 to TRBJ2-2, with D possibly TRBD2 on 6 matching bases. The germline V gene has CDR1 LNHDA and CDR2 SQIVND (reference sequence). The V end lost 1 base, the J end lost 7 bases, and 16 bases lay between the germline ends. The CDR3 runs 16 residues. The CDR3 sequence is CASSIGRGDWVGELFF. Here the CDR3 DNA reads TGTGCCAGTAGTATAGGCCGCGGGGACTGGGTCGGGGAGCTGTTTTTT.

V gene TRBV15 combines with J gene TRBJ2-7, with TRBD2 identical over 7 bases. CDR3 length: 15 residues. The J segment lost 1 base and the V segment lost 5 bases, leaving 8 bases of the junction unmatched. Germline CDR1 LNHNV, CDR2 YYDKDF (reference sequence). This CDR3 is CATSGPGGPSYEQYF. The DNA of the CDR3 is TGTGCCACCAGCGGTCCGGGAGGCCCTTCCTACGAGCAGTACTTC.

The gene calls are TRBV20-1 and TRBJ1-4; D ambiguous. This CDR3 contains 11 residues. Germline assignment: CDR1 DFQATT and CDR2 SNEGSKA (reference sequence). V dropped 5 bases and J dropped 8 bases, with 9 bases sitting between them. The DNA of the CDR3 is TGCAGTGCTGGGTTACAGGAAAAACTGTTTTTT. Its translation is CSAGLQEKLFF.

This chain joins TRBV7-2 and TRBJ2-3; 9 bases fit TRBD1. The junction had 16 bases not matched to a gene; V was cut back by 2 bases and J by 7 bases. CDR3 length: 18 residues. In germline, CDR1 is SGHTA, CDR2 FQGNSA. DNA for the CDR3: TGTGCCAGCAGCTTATTGGTAATGGACAGGGGTTTGTTTAATACGCAGTATTTT. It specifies CASSLLVMDRGLFNTQYF.